The 10 T cell receptor beta chains below were found in one sample sequenced in a study of T cell responses to AZD1222 COVID-19 vaccine (dated by TCRdb to the early 2020s). Receptor amplification or capture employed the immunoSEQ multiplex PCR assay. TCRdb retrieved this table from immuneACCESS and kept in-frame rearrangements only. Not all clones are present; in checked studies, unresolved V genes account for under half, and no reason is known for the remainder. This sample gives about 150,000 clones in total; around 85% of them show up just once. The ten largest make up 5% to 6% of the sample. According to the study, the label for this sample's time point signals: baseline before first vaccination. Read against the paper, the sample's treatment or condition label means: meningococcal conjugate vaccine given as trial control. The source material was peripheral blood, sampled on day 0 of MenACWY control vaccination. All receptors derive from an adult in good health.

As to this clone: The identical CDR3 is also encoded by other nucleotide sequences in the sample. The chain is built from TRBV2 and TRBJ1-5; D is possibly TRBD1 (5 bases). Trimming took off 3 bases at V and 0 bases at J, with 6 bases between the two ends. Germline V CDR1 and CDR2: SNHLY, FYNNEI. The CDR3 sequence is 14 residues long. The CDR3 region is CASSDRVSNQPQHF. CDR3 nucleotide sequence: TGTGCCAGCAGTGACAGGGTTAGCAATCAGCCCCAGCATTTT. Full variable domain (remainder filled in from reference TRBV2 and TRBJ1-5): EPEVTQTPSHQVTQMGQEVILRCVPISNHLYFYWYRQILGQKVEFLVSFYNNEISEKSEIFDDQFSVERPDGSNFTLKIRSTKLEDSAMYFCASSDRVSNQPQHFGDGTRLSIL.

This rearrangement joins TRBV19 to TRBJ1-5; TRBD1 matches at 11 bases. There are 17 residues in the CDR3. Per germline, CDR1 LNHDA and CDR2 SQIVND (reference sequence). V was pared by 7 bases and J by 2 bases, with 10 bases of the junction left unmatched. CDR3 sequence reads: CASKYGQGAGGNQPQHF. In DNA, the CDR3 is TGTGCCAGTAAATACGGACAGGGGGCTGGAGGCAATCAGCCCCAGCATTTT.

The V gene is TRBV5-1, the J gene TRBJ2-2; D is possibly TRBD2 (6 bases). Germline V lookup: CDR1 SGHRS, CDR2 YFSETQ. The CDR3 is made up of 19 amino acids. Deletions cut 4 bases from V and 0 bases from J, with 22 bases between. CDR3 protein: CASSIPPASDYANTGELFF. CDR3 bases: TGCGCCAGCAGCATCCCGCCGGCTAGCGATTACGCGAACACCGGGGAGCTGTTTTTT.

V is TRBV28 and J is TRBJ2-5; D remains ambiguous. This CDR3 is built from 17 residues. Trimming stripped 6 bases from V and 4 bases from J, with 24 bases between. Germline loops: CDR1 MDHEN, CDR2 SYDVKM. The CDR3 nucleotides are TGTGCCAGCAGACCCCCGGGCTCCTTTTCTCTCGCAGAGACCCAGTACTTC. Translation gives CASRPPGSFSLAETQYF.

V is TRBV5-1 and J is TRBJ1-1, with a weak D call TRBD1 (5 bases). The CDR3 sequence is 14 residues long. CDR1 SGHRS and CDR2 YFSETQ come from the germline V gene. Trimming took 1 base from V and 1 from J, leaving 8 bases between them. DNA for the CDR3: TGCGCCAGCAGCTTGATAGGACAGAACACTGAAGCTTTCTTT. Its protein product is CASSLIGQNTEAFF.

The chain joins TRBV5-4 to TRBJ2-1; D possibly corresponds to TRBD2 (6 bases). Deletions cut 0 bases from V and 2 bases from J, with 9 bases between. Germline loops: CDR1 SGHNT, CDR2 YYREEE (reference sequence). The CDR3 contains 15 residues. DNA for the CDR3: TGTGCCAGCAGCTTGGGGGGGGAAGCCTACAATGAGCAGTTCTTC. Amino acid sequence: CASSLGGEAYNEQFF.

The rearrangement links TRBV7-2 to TRBJ1-5; D gene ambiguous. The CDR3 totals 14 residues. Trimming left V 1 base short and J 9 bases short, with 13 bases between. Germline CDR1 and CDR2: SGHTA and FQGNSA. This CDR3 is CASSLVGQSGPQHF. The CDR3, as DNA: TGTGCCAGCAGCTTAGTCGGGCAGTCAGGGCCCCAGCATTTT.

CDR3 in DNA: TGTGCCAGCAGTTCGACAGGGGACCAAGAGACCCAGTACTTC. This sequence encodes CASSSTGDQETQYF. This chain joins TRBV27 and TRBJ2-5; 8 bases agree with TRBD1. V was pared by 4 bases and J by 0 bases, with 1 base of the junction left unmatched. The germline CDR1 and CDR2 sequences are MNHEY and SMNVEV (reference sequence). CDR3 length equals 14 residues.

The genes are TRBV6-6 and TRBJ1-1, with 7 bases aligning to TRBD1. The germline V gene has CDR1 MNHNY and CDR2 SVGAGI (reference sequence). The CDR3 extends over 16 amino acids. Germline trimming cut 6 bases from V and 1 base from J; bases unmatched to any gene: 11. The DNA of the CDR3 is TGTGCCAGCAGACCCAACAGGGGCAACCCGAACACTGAAGCTTTCTTT. Translation gives CASRPNRGNPNTEAFF.

This chain joins TRBV7-6 and TRBJ1-4, with D hard to call. This CDR3 is built from 17 residues. The V gene lost 2 bases and the J gene lost 2 bases, with 15 bases spanning the gap. Per the germline V gene, CDR1 is SGHVS and CDR2 is FNYEAQ. For the CDR3, the DNA is TGTGCCAGCAGCTTAACCCCCCGAGGGCCTACTAATGAAAAACTGTTTTTT. Translating gives CASSLTPRGPTNEKLFF.